Listed here are 21 T cell receptor beta chains from one sample, sequenced in a study of T cell responses to AZD1222 COVID-19 vaccine. Assay used: immunoSEQ multiplex PCR; TCRdb lists only in-frame clones, some missing. The sample shows about 110,000 clones, 70% to 90% of them seen only once. Source: peripheral blood, taken 28 days after the second AZD1222 dose. These receptors were obtained from an adult who received the AZD1222 COVID-19 vaccine.

The CDR3 DNA reads as TGTGCCAGTGGGGACTATGAGAGCAAAAACATTCAGTACTTC. Its protein is CASGDYESKNIQYF. The V and J genes are TRBV19 and TRBJ2-4, with 7 nucleotides matching TRBD2. V lost 8 bases, J lost 3 bases, and 7 bases stayed unmatched. The germline gives CDR1 LNHDA, CDR2 SQIVND (reference sequence). The CDR3 contains 14 residues.

The chain combines TRBV7-9 with TRBJ2-7, with 7 nucleotides matching TRBD2. The CDR3 spans 15 residues. CDR1 SEHNR and CDR2 FQNEAQ come from the germline V gene (reference sequence). The junction had 9 bases not matched to a gene; V was cut back by 0 bases and J by 7 bases. This CDR3 reads CASSLALGGNTEQYF. The CDR3 coding sequence is TGTGCCAGCAGCTTAGCGTTGGGGGGGAACACTGAGCAGTACTTC.

The gene calls are TRBV10-3 and TRBJ1-5; perhaps TRBD1 as D (5 bases). The CDR3 length is 16 residues. Germline V gene lookup returns CDR1 ENHRY and CDR2 SYGVKD. With 9 bases removed from V and 3 bases from J, the gap between germline ends came to 21 bases. The CDR3 coding sequence is TGTGCCATGAGGTGGGGAGGGGATGGCAACAATCAGCCCCAGCATTTT. Its translation: CAMRWGGDGNNQPQHF.

The rearrangement uses TRBV28 and TRBJ2-1, with a tentative D call TRBD2 (5 bases). Trimming took off 6 bases at V and 8 bases at J, with 20 bases between the two ends. The CDR3 loop spans 15 amino acids. The germline V gene encodes CDR1 MDHEN and CDR2 SYDVKM. For the CDR3, the DNA is TGTGCCAGCAGGGGGAGCGGAGCCCTCGGGGATGAGCAGTTCTTC. Its translation: CASRGSGALGDEQFF.

The chain couples TRBV19 to TRBJ1-1; D is undetermined. Between the trimmed V and J ends, which lost 4 bases and 1 base, there was a span of 7 bases. The CDR3 runs 13 residues. CDR1 LNHDA and CDR2 SQIVND come from the germline V gene (reference sequence). The chain's CDR3 is CASSNRQNTEAFF. CDR3 DNA sequence: TGTGCCAGTAGTAACCGACAGAACACTGAAGCTTTCTTT.

This sequence joins TRBV2 and TRBJ1-1; 10 nucleotides align to TRBD1. Germline V CDR1 and CDR2: SNHLY, FYNNEI. The J segment lost 5 bases and the V segment lost 7 bases, leaving 10 bases of the junction unmatched. The CDR3 is 15 amino acids. The CDR3 sequence is CASIPGTGAGTEAFF. The CDR3 bases are TGTGCCAGCATCCCCGGGACAGGGGCCGGTACTGAAGCTTTCTTT.

The count of this clone is one. The CDR3 coding sequence is TGTGCCAGCAGTGACTCGGGGGGAAAAGCTTTCTTT. Translating it yields CASSDSGGKAFF. The V and J genes are TRBV6-4 and TRBJ1-1; possibly TRBD1 for D (5 bases). With 0 bases removed from V and 9 bases from J, the gap between germline ends came to 8 bases. CDR3 length: 12 amino acids. The V gene's germline CDR1 is MRHNA and CDR2 SNTAGT.

The chain employs TRBV7-2 and TRBJ2-5; D is possibly TRBD2 (6 bases). This CDR3 comprises 13 residues. Trimming took 4 bases from V and 5 from J, leaving 11 bases between them. CDR1 and CDR2 (germline): SGHTA, FQGNSA. This CDR3 is CASSSRDLETQYF. The CDR3, as DNA: TGTGCCAGCAGCTCCCGGGACTTGGAGACCCAGTACTTC.

The chain combines TRBV5-1 with TRBJ2-2; maybe TRBD1 (5 bases). The germline V and J ends were trimmed by 1 base and 6 bases, with 7 bases remaining between them. CDR3 length: 13 amino acids. Germline CDR1 SGHRS, CDR2 YFSETQ. CDR3 bases: TGCGCCAGCAGCTTGTTAGGGGCCGGGGAGCTGTTTTTT. It is translated as CASSLLGAGELFF.

This rearrangement joins TRBV5-4 to TRBJ2-2, with TRBD2 identical over 11 bases. Losses at the gene ends were 0 bases for V and 4 bases for J; bases not matched to a gene: 5. Per germline, CDR1 SGHNT and CDR2 YYREEE (reference sequence). The CDR3 covers 17 residues. CDR3 protein: CASSLVLAGGLTGELFF. CDR3 bases: TGTGCCAGCAGCTTGGTTCTAGCGGGAGGTCTCACCGGGGAGCTGTTTTTT.

The gene calls are TRBV6-1 and TRBJ1-3, with 8 bases identical to TRBD1. The CDR3 covers 17 residues. The germline gives CDR1 MNHNS, CDR2 SASEGT. After removal of 4 bases from V and 0 bases from J, the junction contained 8 bases not matched to a gene. CDR3 in DNA: TGTGCCAGCAGTGGGGATGCAACAGGGGGCTCTGGAAACACCATATATTTT. The encoded protein is CASSGDATGGSGNTIYF.

The V and J genes are TRBV6-5 and TRBJ1-5; D uncertain. The CDR3 length is 15 residues. The V end was cut by 4 bases, the J end by 0 bases, with 10 bases between. Germline V gene lookup returns CDR1 MNHEY and CDR2 SVGAGI. As DNA, the CDR3 is TGTGCCAGCAGTTTGGCCCCCTATAGCAATCAGCCCCAGCATTTT. Protein product: CASSLAPYSNQPQHF.

CDR3 protein: CASSLSWDSYEQYF. In DNA, the CDR3 is TGTGCCAGCAGTTTAAGTTGGGATTCCTACGAGCAGTACTTC. The genes are TRBV28 and TRBJ2-7; D not resolved. V lost 2 bases and J 1 base, leaving 9 bases between the germline ends. From germline, CDR1 is MDHEN and CDR2 SYDVKM. CDR3 size: 14 residues.

J is TRBJ1-5 and V is TRBV6-1; D not certain. V lost 2 bases and J lost 7, with 15 bases in between. Germline CDR1 and CDR2: MNHNS and SASEGT. The CDR3 is 15 residues long. The chain's CDR3 is CASSEHRSGSQPQHF. DNA for the CDR3: TGTGCCAGCAGTGAACACAGAAGCGGCAGCCAGCCCCAGCATTTT.

Only one count was recorded for this clone. CDR3 nucleotide sequence: TGTGCCACCAGTGACCCGGGACGGTCTAACTATGGCTACACCTTC. Translated, it gives CATSDPGRSNYGYTF. This rearrangement joins TRBV24-1 to TRBJ1-2; a weak D match, TRBD1 (5 bases). Germline-derived CDR1 and CDR2 are KGHDR and SFDVKD. V was cut by 4 bases and J by 0 bases, with 11 bases left in between. The CDR3 has 15 amino acids.

This chain uses TRBV18 with TRBJ1-1; the match to TRBD1 covers 7 bases. The CDR3 has 15 amino acids. Trimming removed 3 bases from V and 1 base from J; junction bases left unmatched: 5. Germline CDR1 is KGHSH and CDR2 is LQKENI. The CDR3 DNA sequence: TGTGCCAGCTCACCGGGTAGGACAGGGAACACTGAAGCTTTCTTT. Its translation: CASSPGRTGNTEAFF.

V is TRBV27 and J is TRBJ1-5, with D maybe TRBD1 (5 bases). Trimming removed 5 bases at V and 5 bases at J, with 13 bases between. The CDR3 covers 14 residues. Germline V CDR1 and CDR2: MNHEY, SMNVEV (reference sequence). The DNA of the CDR3 is TGTGCCAGCAGTCCCGGGACTTCTTATCAGCCCCAGCATTTT. It specifies CASSPGTSYQPQHF.

The rearrangement uses TRBV6-1 and TRBJ2-7; D ambiguous. V was cut by 2 bases and J by 6 bases, with 14 bases left in between. The CDR3 contains 14 residues. The germline V gene encodes CDR1 MNHNS and CDR2 SASEGT. DNA of the CDR3: TGTGCCAGCAGTGAATCCTGGGTTTCTTCCGAGCAGTACTTC. It codes for CASSESWVSSEQYF.

In this sample, this clone turned up a few times. The J gene is TRBJ1-5, the V gene TRBV19; no firm D call. This CDR3 contains 14 residues. V was pared by 6 bases and J by 1 base, with 10 bases between. Germline V gene data show CDR1 as LNHDA and CDR2 as SQIVND (reference sequence). The CDR3 loop reads CASSLERSNQPQHF. The CDR3 DNA reads as TGTGCCAGTAGCCTTGAACGGAGCAATCAGCCCCAGCATTTT.

This clone was detected once. The chain uses TRBV28 and TRBJ2-7, with 7 bases aligning to TRBD1. Per the germline V gene, CDR1 is MDHEN and CDR2 is SYDVKM. The CDR3 consists of 14 residues. The junction had 7 bases not matched to a gene; V was cut back by 5 bases and J by 3 bases. CDR3 in DNA: TGTGCCAGCAGTCCGACAGGGTTAAACTACGAGCAGTACTTC. Protein: CASSPTGLNYEQYF.

This clone was detected once. J is TRBJ2-7 and V is TRBV5-1, with 7 positions matching TRBD1. Per the germline V gene, CDR1 is SGHRS and CDR2 is YFSETQ. Germline trimming cut 0 bases from V and 1 base from J; bases unmatched to any gene: 7. The CDR3 has 16 amino acids. This CDR3 reads CASSLGQGRASYEQYF. Here the CDR3 DNA reads TGCGCCAGCAGCTTGGGACAGGGCAGGGCTTCCTACGAGCAGTACTTC.